These T cell receptor beta chains were read from a single sample in a study of T cell repertoires in aging, cancer and after chemotherapy. A single record per CDR3 protein comes from TCRdb applying MiXCR to the multiplex PCR reads. The data hold 1,500 to 2,000 distinct CDR3 sequences, with 59% observed a single time. Sequencing was carried out using blood. The receptor set was obtained from a human donor with a blood cancer. Each CDR3 is given with its conserved first and last residue. A D gene is named only where the DNA matches it firmly. Size is stated for part of the rows, as once, few or many counts, or as a class when the clone is expanded.

TRBV19	NA	NA	TRBJ2-7	CASSIGSGVDEQYF	TGTGCCAGTAGTATAGGGTCAGGGGTGGACGAGCAGTACTTC
TRBV19	NA	TRBD1	TRBJ1-2	CASKDRGGYGYTF	TGTGCCAGTAAGGACAGGGGGGGCTATGGCTACACCTTC
TRBV12-3/TRBV12-4	NA	NA	TRBJ1-3	CASSLSRAGGNTIYF	TGTGCCAGCAGTTTATCCAGGGCGGGTGGAAACACCATATATTTT
TRBV6-5	few	NA	TRBJ1-2	CASRGLGGTGGYTF	TGTGCCAGCAGGGGCTTGGGGGGGACCGGCGGCTACACCTTC
TRBV6-5	NA	NA	TRBJ1-4	CASSPRVSSLVEKLFF	TGTGCCAGCAGCCCCAGGGTCTCTTCACTGGTGGAAAAACTGTTTTTT
TRBV12-3/TRBV12-4	NA	TRBD1	TRBJ1-2	CASIRGQGFGYTF	TGTGCCAGCATCAGGGGACAGGGTTTTGGCTACACCTTC
TRBV30	NA	NA	TRBJ1-1	CAWSKQVPNTEAFF	TGTGCCTGGAGTAAACAGGTTCCGAACACTGAAGCTTTCTTT
TRBV6-5	NA	NA	TRBJ2-7	CASSQGPGGDEQYF	TGTGCCAGCAGCCAGGGACCGGGCGGGGACGAGCAGTACTTC
TRBV19	NA	NA	TRBJ1-2	CARHRDGYTF	TGTGCCCGTCACCGTGATGGCTACACCTTC
TRBV12-3/TRBV12-4	NA	NA	TRBJ2-1	CASSFRTYNEQFF	TGTGCCAGCAGTTTTAGAACGTACAATGAGCAGTTCTTC
TRBV19	once	TRBD1	TRBJ2-2	CASAGGYTGELFF	TGTGCCAGTGCAGGGGGTTACACCGGGGAGCTGTTTTTT
TRBV6-6	NA	TRBD2	TRBJ2-7	CASRTSDYEQYF	TGTGCCAGCAGAACTAGCGACTACGAGCAGTACTTC
TRBV30	few	TRBD1	TRBJ1-5	CAWSLLGQGNRPQHF	TGTGCCTGGAGTCTCCTGGGACAGGGGAATAGGCCCCAGCATTTT
TRBV30	NA	TRBD2	TRBJ2-3	CAWRTLAGGPDTQYF	TGTGCCTGGAGGACACTAGCGGGGGGGCCAGATACGCAGTATTTT
TRBV29-1	NA	TRBD2	TRBJ2-3	CSAGGLAGGLSTDTQYF	TGCAGCGCGGGGGGGCTAGCGGGGGGGCTGAGCACAGATACGCAGTATTTT
TRBV20-1	NA	TRBD1	TRBJ1-2	CSAPGQANYGYTF	TGCAGTGCTCCAGGACAGGCGAACTATGGCTACACCTTC
TRBV7-2	NA	TRBD2	TRBJ2-3	CASSLELAGGTDTQYF	TGTGCCAGCAGCTTAGAACTAGCGGGGGGCACAGATACGCAGTATTTT
TRBV5-4	NA	NA	TRBJ2-6	CASSLDSGSGANVLTF	TGTGCCAGCAGCTTAGACAGCGGCTCTGGGGCCAACGTCCTGACTTTC
TRBV7-6	few	NA	TRBJ2-3	CASMGDTQYF	TGTGCCAGCATGGGGGATACGCAGTATTTT
TRBV6-5	NA	NA	TRBJ1-5	CASRLFRDTNQPQHF	TGTGCCAGCAGGCTGTTCCGGGACACGAATCAGCCCCAGCATTTT
TRBV6-5	NA	NA	TRBJ1-3	CASSYSEGVGNTIYF	TGTGCCAGCAGTTACTCCGAGGGCGTTGGAAACACCATATATTTT
TRBV5-6	NA	TRBD1	TRBJ1-5	CASSVFGTGPLWHF	TGTGCCAGCAGCGTATTCGGGACAGGCCCTTTGTGGCATTTT
TRBV6-6	NA	TRBD1	TRBJ1-1	CASTLQGMDTEAFF	TGTGCCAGCACCCTACAGGGGATGGACACTGAAGCTTTCTTT
TRBV6-5	once	TRBD1	TRBJ1-2	CASSQTGTYGYTF	TGTGCCAGCAGTCAGACAGGGACCTATGGCTACACCTTC
TRBV29-1	NA	NA	TRBJ2-3	CCGKGGGSTDTQYF	TGCTGTGGTAAGGGGGGGGGAAGCACAGATACGCAGTATTTT
TRBV6-1	NA	NA	TRBJ2-1	CASRGGGAYNEQFF	TGTGCCAGCAGGGGAGGGGGCGCCTACAATGAGCAGTTCTTC
TRBV30	NA	TRBD2	TRBJ2-1	CAWSVTSGGSNEQFF	TGTGCCTGGAGTGTTACAAGCGGGGGGAGTAATGAGCAGTTCTTC
TRBV5-6	NA	NA	TRBJ2-7	CASSPNPFFYEQYF	TGTGCCAGCAGCCCCAACCCATTTTTCTACGAGCAGTACTTC
TRBV7-6	NA	NA	TRBJ2-3	CASSLLRVPDTQYF	TGTGCCAGCAGCTTACTCCGGGTCCCAGATACGCAGTATTTT
TRBV6-5	large	NA	TRBJ2-5	CASAGSETQYF	TGTGCCAGCGCAGGGTCGGAGACCCAGTACTTC
TRBV6-5	few	TRBD1	TRBJ2-5	CASSYSPGGSETQYF	TGTGCCAGCAGTTACTCGCCAGGGGGCTCAGAGACCCAGTACTTC
TRBV11-1	few	NA	TRBJ2-5	CASSTTEAVWETQYF	TGTGCCAGCAGCACGACTGAGGCGGTTTGGGAGACCCAGTACTTC
TRBV6-5	few	TRBD2	TRBJ2-7	CASISGRGYEQYF	TGTGCCAGCATATCCGGGAGGGGCTACGAGCAGTACTTC
TRBV12-3/TRBV12-4	NA	TRBD1	TRBJ2-3	CASSGTGGGADTQYF	TGTGCCAGCAGCGGGACAGGGGGCGGCGCAGATACGCAGTATTTT
TRBV6-5	NA	NA	TRBJ1-2	CASSYIRGWGYTF	TGTGCCAGCAGTTACATCCGGGGCTGGGGCTACACCTTC
TRBV30	large	NA	TRBJ2-1	CAWSGRTTYNEQFF	TGTGCCTGGAGTGGCCGGACTACCTACAATGAGCAGTTCTTC
TRBV6-5	few	TRBD2	TRBJ2-3	CASSSSGRADTQYF	TGTGCCAGCAGTTCTAGCGGGAGGGCAGATACGCAGTATTTT
TRBV29-1	few	NA	TRBJ2-3	CSAAYVGGGTDTQYF	TGCAGCGCCGCTTATGTGGGAGGTGGCACAGATACGCAGTATTTT
TRBV6-5	few	TRBD2	TRBJ2-1	CASSWGGERNEQFF	TGTGCCAGCAGCTGGGGGGGGGAGCGGAATGAGCAGTTCTTC
TRBV24-1	NA	NA	TRBJ2-1	CATSDLDPSYNEQFF	TGTGCCACCAGTGATTTGGACCCCTCCTACAATGAGCAGTTCTTC
TRBV6-2/TRBV6-3	NA	NA	TRBJ2-3	CAIRSGAEDTQYF	TGTGCCATCCGATCAGGGGCGGAAGATACGCAGTATTTT
TRBV7-4	once	TRBD1	TRBJ2-7	CASSFGQGVHEQYF	TGTGCCAGCAGCTTCGGACAGGGTGTCCACGAGCAGTACTTC
TRBV7-6	once	TRBD2	TRBJ2-5	CASSQGLAGETQYF	TGTGCCAGCAGCCAGGGACTAGCGGGGGAGACCCAGTACTTC
TRBV6-5	NA	TRBD2	TRBJ2-3	CASSYSAGGKDTQYF	TGTGCCAGCAGTTACTCAGCGGGGGGAAAGGATACGCAGTATTTT
TRBV6-5	few	NA	TRBJ2-7	CASSLRRDTRTYEQYF	TGTGCCAGCAGCCTGAGGCGGGACACCCGGACCTACGAGCAGTACTTC
TRBV10-3	NA	TRBD1	TRBJ2-1	CAISAPDTRTGRFF	TGTGCCATCAGTGCTCCCGACACCCGGACAGGGCGGTTCTTC
TRBV6-5	NA	NA	TRBJ2-5	CASSGYRETQYF	TGTGCCAGCTCAGGGTATCGGGAGACCCAGTACTTC
TRBV20-1	once	TRBD1	TRBJ2-3	CSPRDRRTDTQYF	TGCAGTCCTAGGGACAGGAGGACAGATACGCAGTATTTT
TRBV12-3/TRBV12-4	few	NA	TRBJ2-7	CASSPFGTRTYEQYF	TGTGCCAGCAGCCCTTTCGGAACCAGAACCTACGAGCAGTACTTC
TRBV30	few	NA	TRBJ2-7	CAWSALGEQYF	TGTGCCTGGAGTGCTCTCGGCGAGCAGTACTTC
TRBV6-5	NA	NA	TRBJ2-1	CASSYTVMGREGGNEQFF	TGTGCCAGCAGTTACACCGTGATGGGGAGGGAGGGGGGTAATGAGCAGTTCTTC